Shown below are 30 T cell receptor beta chains from a single sample sequenced in a study of CD8+ T cells in alopecia areata. Extraction and reverse transcription of RNA yielded cDNA as the sequencing template. Produced via immunoSEQ multiplex PCR; TCRdb's table is partial and in-frame only. The sample holds 110,000 or so clones, roughly 68% seen once. Sequenced: CD4+ T cells sorted from blood. These receptors were obtained from a human donor in good health.

The V gene is TRBV29-1, the J gene TRBJ1-1; D is unclear. Germline V lookup: CDR1 SQVTM, CDR2 ANQGSEA. The CDR3 length is 10 residues. The V gene lost 2 bases and the J gene lost 4 bases, with 2 bases spanning the gap. CDR3 in amino acids: CSVESTEAFF. In DNA, the CDR3 is TGCAGCGTTGAATCCACTGAAGCTTTCTTT.

The rearrangement uses TRBV5-1 and TRBJ2-2; D gene unclear. The CDR3 length is 16 residues. Trimming cost V 0 bases and J 0 bases, with 9 bases left between them. Germline CDR1 is SGHRS and CDR2 is YFSETQ. The CDR3 sequence is CASSLAVGPNTGELFF. In DNA form, the CDR3 reads TGCGCCAGCAGCTTGGCAGTGGGCCCGAACACCGGGGAGCTGTTTTTT.

The chain employs TRBV6-1 and TRBJ1-5; unclear D gene. The CDR3 totals 13 residues. The ends were cut back, 0 bases at V and 6 bases at J, with 6 bases in the middle. CDR1 MNHNS and CDR2 SASEGT come from the germline V gene. The CDR3 DNA is TGTGCCAGCAGTGAAGCGAAAGGTCAGCCCCAGCATTTT. Translation: CASSEAKGQPQHF.

The rearrangement uses TRBV4-1 and TRBJ1-5; TRBD1 might be the D (6 bases). Per germline, CDR1 MGHRA and CDR2 YSYEKL. The CDR3 totals 15 residues. The V end lost 2 bases, the J end lost 7 bases, and 15 bases lay between the germline ends. In DNA, the CDR3 is TGCGCCAGCAGCCAAAACACAGGGACGTCCCAGCCCCAGCATTTT. Its translation: CASSQNTGTSQPQHF.

The chain joins TRBV9 to TRBJ1-1, with 9 positions matching TRBD1. The ends lost 3 bases at V and 0 bases at J; junction bases unmatched: 3. The CDR3 totals 15 residues. Looked up from germline, CDR1 is SGDLS and CDR2 is YYNGEE. CDR3 sequence (DNA): TGTGCCAGCAGCGACCGACAGGGGGTGAACACTGAAGCTTTCTTT. Residues: CASSDRQGVNTEAFF.

This chain connects TRBV30 to TRBJ1-5, with D tentatively TRBD1 (5 bases). Trimming left V 3 bases short and J 4 bases short, with 13 bases between. Germline CDR1 reads GTSNPN; CDR2 reads SVGIG (reference sequence). This CDR3 has 14 amino acids. The CDR3 spells CAWSANQGNQPQHF. The CDR3 coding sequence is TGTGCCTGGAGCGCGAATCAGGGAAATCAGCCCCAGCATTTT.

The J gene is TRBJ1-1, the V gene TRBV18, with D unclear. Germline loops: CDR1 KGHSH, CDR2 LQKENI. This CDR3 region has 13 residues. The V gene lost 6 bases and the J gene lost 2 bases, with 10 bases spanning the gap. The CDR3 sequence is CASSAQRNTEAFF. CDR3 DNA sequence: TGTGCCAGCTCGGCACAGAGAAACACTGAAGCTTTCTTT.

CDR3 in amino acids: CATSQGSGTEAFF. CDR3 DNA: TGCGCCACCTCACAGGGTTCGGGCACTGAAGCTTTCTTT. The chain recombines TRBV5-1 with TRBJ1-1, with a tentative D call TRBD1 (6 bases). The V end was cut by 9 bases, the J end by 4 bases, with 16 bases between. The germline V gene encodes CDR1 SGHRS and CDR2 YFSETQ. The CDR3 sequence is 13 residues long.

The chain couples TRBV7-9 to TRBJ2-1; the match to TRBD2 covers 7 bases. The CDR3 has 13 amino acids. Per germline, CDR1 SEHNR and CDR2 FQNEAQ (reference sequence). V shed 7 bases, J shed 5 bases, and the junction held 5 bases outside the gene matches. The CDR3 nucleotides read TGTGCCAGCATCCAAGCGGGAAACAATGAGCAGTTCTTC. Protein product: CASIQAGNNEQFF.

The chain uses TRBV5-4 and TRBJ2-3, with 11 bases that match TRBD2. V lost 0 bases, J lost 5 bases, and 8 bases stayed unmatched. The CDR3 totals 17 residues. The germline V gene has CDR1 SGHNT and CDR2 YYREEE (reference sequence). CDR3 nucleotide sequence: TGTGCCAGCAGCTTGGATAGCGGGGGGGCGACCGGAGATACGCAGTATTTT. Translated: CASSLDSGGATGDTQYF.

Turning to this clone: A read error may produce the germline difference seen at one junction end. The gene calls are TRBV7-3 and TRBJ1-1; D is uncertain. This CDR3 contains 13 residues. CDR1 is SGHTA and CDR2 is FQGTGA in the germline V gene. The CDR3 bases are TGCGCCAGCAGCCAAGAAGTAACCACACGAGCTTTCTTT. Translating gives CASSQEVTTRAFF. Filled out from reference TRBV7-3 and TRBJ1-1, the complete variable domain reads GAGVSQTPSNKVTEKGKYVELRCDPISGHTALYWYRQSLGQGPEFLIYFQGTGAADDSGLPNDRFFAVRPEGSVSTLKIQRTERGDSAVYLCASSQEVTTRAFFGQGTRLTVV.

The chain uses TRBV19 and TRBJ2-6; TRBD2 might be the D (5 bases). This CDR3 has 17 amino acids. CDR1 and CDR2 from the germline V gene are LNHDA and SQIVND (reference sequence). Between the trimmed V and J ends, which lost 4 bases and 0 bases, there was a span of 13 bases. CDR3 DNA sequence: TGTGCCAGTAGTAACAGCGGAGCAATCTCTGGGGCCAACGTCCTGACTTTC. This codes for CASSNSGAISGANVLTF.

The genes are TRBV4-1 and TRBJ1-6, with TRBD1 matching over 7 bases. This CDR3 has 18 amino acids. The V gene end was trimmed by 6 bases and the J gene end by 0 bases; junction bases not matched to a gene: 11. Germline-derived CDR1 and CDR2 are MGHRA and YSYEKL. In DNA, the CDR3 is TGCGCCAGCAGTCTATTACAGGGGACGGTCTCCTATAATTCACCCCTCCACTTT. Its protein is CASSLLQGTVSYNSPLHF.

This chain connects TRBV7-9 to TRBJ2-7, with 7 bases matching TRBD1. Germline CDR1 reads SEHNR; CDR2 reads FQNEAQ (reference sequence). This CDR3 is built from 14 residues. J gave up 3 bases and V 5 bases, and 7 bases lay outside the gene matches. CDR3: CASSPWTGYYEQYF. Written as DNA, the CDR3 is TGTGCCAGCAGCCCGTGGACAGGCTACTACGAGCAGTACTTC.

In this sample, this clone is medium-sized. This chain joins TRBV2 and TRBJ2-3; D might be TRBD2 (5 bases). The V gene lost 8 bases and the J gene lost 6 bases, with 9 bases spanning the gap. Germline assignment: CDR1 SNHLY and CDR2 FYNNEI. The CDR3 has 11 amino acids. CDR3 residues: CASFSGDTQYF. For the CDR3, the DNA is TGTGCCAGCTTCTCGGGGGATACGCAGTATTTT. Combining the CDR3 with reference TRBV2 and TRBJ2-3 gives the whole variable domain EPEVTQTPSHQVTQMGQEVILRCVPISNHLYFYWYRQILGQKVEFLVSFYNNEISEKSEIFDDQFSVERPDGSNFTLKIRSTKLEDSAMYFCASFSGDTQYFGPGTRLTVL.

The table lists this clone with a count of one. This sequence joins TRBV18 and TRBJ1-2; 8 positions agree with TRBD1. Germline V gives CDR1 KGHSH, CDR2 LQKENI. The CDR3 extends over 12 amino acids. After removal of 5 bases from V and 6 bases from J, the junction contained 2 bases not matched to a gene. CDR3 bases: TGTGCCAGCTCATCGGACAGGGATGGCTACACCTTC. Residues: CASSSDRDGYTF.

V is TRBV27 and J is TRBJ2-7, with unresolved D. Trimming pared 4 bases from V and 6 bases from J, leaving 10 bases between. This CDR3 spans 12 amino acids. Germline assignment: CDR1 MNHEY and CDR2 SMNVEV (reference sequence). Written as DNA, the CDR3 is TGTGCCAGCAGTTGGATTTCGGGCGAGCAGTACTTC. Protein sequence: CASSWISGEQYF.

This clone has just a few counts. The V gene is TRBV4-1, the J gene TRBJ2-1, with unresolved D. Deletions cut 0 bases from V and 15 bases from J, with 12 bases between. CDR3 length: 12 amino acids. Germline-derived CDR1 and CDR2 are MGHRA and YSYEKL. CDR3 in DNA: TGCGCCAGCAGCCAAGATAGCCTAGTACTGTTCTTC. The encoded protein is CASSQDSLVLFF.

This chain links TRBV4-2 with TRBJ2-5, with TRBD2 matching 7 bases. From germline, CDR1 is LGHNA and CDR2 YNFKEQ. The CDR3 extends over 15 amino acids. Trimming cost V 1 base and J 5 bases; bases outside gene matches: 7. This chain's CDR3 is CASSQVLAGVETQYF. For the CDR3, the DNA is TGTGCCAGCAGCCAAGTATTGGCGGGGGTGGAGACCCAGTACTTC.

The chain uses TRBV29-1 and TRBJ2-6; unclear D gene. Trimming stripped 4 bases from V and 1 base from J, with 8 bases between. CDR1 is SQVTM, CDR2 ANQGSEA, per germline. CDR3 length equals 14 residues. CDR3 nucleotides: TGCAGCGTTGGAAATCGTTCTGGGGCCAACGTCCTGACTTTC. It encodes CSVGNRSGANVLTF.

This clone has just one count. The chain is built from TRBV29-1 and TRBJ2-7; 9 bases agree with TRBD1. V lost 6 bases and J lost 4; bases outside the gene matches: 7. The CDR3 is made up of 13 amino acids. Per the germline V gene, CDR1 is SQVTM and CDR2 is ANQGSEA. CDR3 region: CSVARTGEYEQYF. CDR3 nucleotide sequence: TGCAGCGTCGCTAGGACAGGGGAATACGAGCAGTACTTC.

A few counts support this clone. The rearrangement uses TRBV7-2 and TRBJ1-1; 9 nucleotides align to TRBD1. Germline V gene sequence: CDR1 SGHTA, CDR2 FQGNSA. J lost 2 bases, V lost 1 base, and 2 bases had no gene match. The length of the CDR3 is 15 residues. The CDR3 bases are TGTGCCAGCAGCTTAGGGACAGGGGCTAACACTGAAGCTTTCTTT. Translated: CASSLGTGANTEAFF. The entire variable domain, with the rest obtained from reference TRBV7-2 and TRBJ1-1, is as follows: GAGVSQSPSNKVTEKGKDVELRCDPISGHTALYWYRQSLGQGLEFLIYFQGNSAPDKSGLPSDRFSAERTGGSVSTLTIQRTQQEDSAVYLCASSLGTGANTEAFFGQGTRLTVV.

The chain carries TRBV2 and TRBJ1-5; D might be TRBD1 (5 bases). V lost 1 base to trimming and J lost 3 bases, with 10 bases between them. This CDR3 region has 15 residues. Germline loops: CDR1 SNHLY, CDR2 FYNNEI. CDR3 protein: CASSEGQSINQPQHF. For the CDR3, the DNA is TGTGCCAGCAGTGAAGGACAGTCAATCAATCAGCCCCAGCATTTT.

V usage is TRBV30 and J usage is TRBJ1-1; D remains unclear. Germline-derived CDR1 and CDR2 are GTSNPN and SVGIG (reference sequence). The CDR3 is 12 amino acids. The V gene lost 3 bases and the J gene lost 1 base, with 6 bases spanning the gap. The chain's CDR3 is CAWSRQNTEAFF. CDR3 DNA sequence: TGTGCCTGGAGCAGACAGAACACTGAAGCTTTCTTT.

The sample holds a few counts of this clone. The rearrangement uses TRBV23-1 and TRBJ2-7; D is uncertain. TRBV23-1 is an ORF, with its function uncertain. V was shortened by 2 bases and J by 6 bases, with 11 bases between the two germline ends. The CDR3 totals 13 residues. This CDR3 reads CASSQPPQGEQYF. Here the CDR3 DNA reads TGCGCCAGCAGTCAACCCCCTCAAGGCGAGCAGTACTTC.

This clone was seen just once. V and J are TRBV6-6 and TRBJ1-2; TRBD1 might be the D (6 bases). Per the germline V gene, CDR1 is MNHNY and CDR2 is SVGAGI (reference sequence). Between the trimmed V and J ends, which lost 5 bases and 0 bases, there was a span of 16 bases. This CDR3 has 16 residues. CDR3 residues: CASSQNGQRPNYGYTF. The CDR3 DNA reads as TGTGCCAGCAGTCAGAACGGACAGCGGCCTAACTATGGCTACACCTTC.

Here the CDR3 reads CASSVGAGNQPQHF. The CDR3 DNA sequence: TGTGCCAGCAGCGTAGGTGCAGGCAATCAGCCCCAGCATTTT. The chain carries TRBV7-9 and TRBJ1-5; D is uncertain. CDR1 and CDR2 from the germline V gene are SEHNR and FQNEAQ (reference sequence). The CDR3 consists of 14 residues. V lost 5 bases and J 2 bases, leaving 10 bases between the germline ends.

This chain links TRBV4-1 with TRBJ1-4; 7 nucleotides agree with TRBD1. The CDR3 contains 18 residues. Trimming cost V 0 bases and J 0 bases; bases outside gene matches: 7. Germline V gene lookup returns CDR1 MGHRA and CDR2 YSYEKL. The CDR3 nucleotides read TGCGCCAGCAGCCAAGAAGGCCGGGACAGACCAACTAATGAAAAACTGTTTTTT. Residues: CASSQEGRDRPTNEKLFF.

This clone was seen a few times. This sequence joins TRBV5-1 and TRBJ2-3; a possible D gene is TRBD2 (6 bases). V was trimmed by 3 bases and J by 14 bases, leaving 19 bases between them. CDR3 length: 13 amino acids. Germline V CDR1 and CDR2: SGHRS, YFSETQ. CDR3: CASSSGEGLDRYF. The CDR3 DNA follows: TGCGCCAGCAGCTCGGGGGAAGGTCTCGATCGGTATTTT. Combining the CDR3 with reference TRBV5-1 and TRBJ2-3 gives the whole variable domain KAGVTQTPRYLIKTRGQQVTLSCSPISGHRSVSWYQQTPGQGLQFLFEYFSETQRNKGNFPGRFSGRQFSNSRSEMNVSTLELGDSALYLCASSSGEGLDRYFGPGTRLTVL.

The chain has TRBV2 and TRBJ1-2; D is undetermined. With 5 bases removed from V and 0 bases from J, the gap between germline ends came to 7 bases. Germline loops: CDR1 SNHLY, CDR2 FYNNEI. This CDR3 comprises 13 residues. The DNA of the CDR3 is TGTGCCAGCAGTTCCGATTCTAACTATGGCTACACCTTC. Amino acid sequence: CASSSDSNYGYTF. Complete variable domain (other parts from reference TRBV2 and TRBJ1-2): EPEVTQTPSHQVTQMGQEVILRCVPISNHLYFYWYRQILGQKVEFLVSFYNNEISEKSEIFDDQFSVERPDGSNFTLKIRSTKLEDSAMYFCASSSDSNYGYTFGSGTRLTVV.